This T cell receptor beta chain was observed in a study of blood T cell repertoires in COVID-19. Study details: Nucleic acid was either cDNA or gDNA, and it came from T cells, B-cell-depleted T cells, or PBMCs.

The V gene's germline CDR1 is KGHDR and CDR2 SFDVKD. The CDR3 has 15 amino acids. Trimming at V came to 7 bases and at J to 5 bases, leaving 12 bases not matched to a gene. In the original workflow: From reference gene primer amplification, estimates of nucleated cell counts were derived. TCRdb's copy holds only in-frame clones and misses some; the assay was immunoSEQ multiplex PCR. Clone size and V and J calls were adopted from that table, with D and trimming inferred from the DNA. The sample comprises 85,000 to 120,000 clones, approximately 84% of which are singletons, and 4.5% rests with the top ten.

The chain has TRBV24-1 and TRBJ2-7; 8 bases agree with TRBD1. Material for sequencing was peripheral blood. This TCR was recovered from a human donor in a cohort sampled during active COVID-19. The CDR3 DNA reads as TGTGCCACCAGCCCGAGCAGGGGGCTGTTGAACGAGCAGTACTTC. This codes for CATSPSRGLLNEQYF.